These 8 T cell receptor beta chains were sequenced from one sample in a study of cytomegalovirus exposure and HLA in healthy donors. PCR primers comprised 60 Vbeta and 13 Jbeta primers. Sequencing used immunoSEQ multiplex PCR; TCRdb keeps in-frame clones, though not all of them. Here the sample spans about 110,000 clones, around 73% being singletons. The sequencing sample was made of PBMCs. The receptor source for this set is a man aged 30 to 45 in good health and CMV-seronegative.

The chain couples TRBV19 to TRBJ1-3; 10 positions match TRBD1. From germline, CDR1 is LNHDA and CDR2 SQIVND (reference sequence). The CDR3 runs 14 residues. V shed 5 bases, J shed 2 bases, and the junction held 0 bases outside the gene matches. CDR3 coding DNA: TGTGCCAGTAGTGGGACAGGGGCTGGAAACACCATATATTTT. This gives the protein CASSGTGAGNTIYF.

The chain is built from TRBV29-1 and TRBJ2-7, with D uncertain. V lost 2 bases and J lost 5, with 7 bases in between. The germline V gene encodes CDR1 SQVTM and CDR2 ANQGSEA. This CDR3 region has 11 residues. CDR3: CSVERYDEQYF. The CDR3 DNA reads TGCAGCGTTGAACGGTATGACGAGCAGTACTTC.

DNA for the CDR3: TGTGCCAGCAGTTTACAGGGGGCGAACACCGGGGAGCTGTTTTTT. Its translation is CASSLQGANTGELFF. J is TRBJ2-2 and V is TRBV13; the match to TRBD1 covers 8 bases. Germline-derived CDR1 and CDR2 are PRHDT and FYEKMQ (reference sequence). The CDR3 covers 15 residues. J was trimmed by 0 bases and V by 6 bases; bases with no gene match: 3.

The CDR3 loop reads CASSPWRDSRHEQYF. In nucleotides, the CDR3 is TGCGCCAGCAGCCCATGGCGAGATTCTAGGCACGAGCAGTACTTC. V gene TRBV5-1 combines with J gene TRBJ2-7; D ambiguous. This CDR3 comprises 15 residues. Germline V gene data show CDR1 as SGHRS and CDR2 as YFSETQ. V lost 4 bases to trimming and J lost 5 bases, with 19 bases between them.

This chain links TRBV5-6 with TRBJ1-5; tentative D call: TRBD1 (5 bases). Trimming took off 0 bases at V and 0 bases at J, with 10 bases between the two ends. The CDR3 contains 16 residues. The germline gives CDR1 SGHDT, CDR2 YYEEEE. This CDR3 is CASSLAGGGSNQPQHF. CDR3 bases: TGTGCCAGCAGCTTGGCCGGGGGGGGTAGCAATCAGCCCCAGCATTTT.

The rearrangement joins TRBV4-1 to TRBJ1-5, with D unclear. The CDR3 extends over 14 amino acids. Germline loops: CDR1 MGHRA, CDR2 YSYEKL. The V end lost 5 bases, the J end lost 2 bases, and 10 bases lay between the germline ends. The DNA for the CDR3 is TGCGCCAGCAGCGCCCTTACAGGCAATCAGCCCCAGCATTTT. It yields the protein CASSALTGNQPQHF.

The CDR3: CASSQDLGVSGDHNTGELFF. The CDR3 region has the DNA TGCGCCAGCAGCCAAGATCTGGGGGTCTCAGGGGACCATAACACCGGGGAGCTGTTTTTT. This chain joins TRBV4-3 and TRBJ2-2; the D gene is possibly TRBD1 (6 bases). CDR1 is LGHNA and CDR2 is YSLEER in the germline V gene. The length of the CDR3 is 20 residues. The V end lost 0 bases, the J end lost 2 bases, and 22 bases lay between the germline ends.

This chain joins TRBV5-4 and TRBJ2-5; D might be TRBD2 (6 bases). Trimming stripped 4 bases from V and 5 bases from J, with 18 bases between. Germline-derived CDR1 and CDR2 are SGHNT and YYREEE (reference sequence). The CDR3 spans 15 residues. Here the CDR3 reads CASSQTGEPRETQYF. The CDR3 nucleotides are TGTGCCAGCAGCCAAACGGGAGAACCGCGGGAGACCCAGTACTTC.